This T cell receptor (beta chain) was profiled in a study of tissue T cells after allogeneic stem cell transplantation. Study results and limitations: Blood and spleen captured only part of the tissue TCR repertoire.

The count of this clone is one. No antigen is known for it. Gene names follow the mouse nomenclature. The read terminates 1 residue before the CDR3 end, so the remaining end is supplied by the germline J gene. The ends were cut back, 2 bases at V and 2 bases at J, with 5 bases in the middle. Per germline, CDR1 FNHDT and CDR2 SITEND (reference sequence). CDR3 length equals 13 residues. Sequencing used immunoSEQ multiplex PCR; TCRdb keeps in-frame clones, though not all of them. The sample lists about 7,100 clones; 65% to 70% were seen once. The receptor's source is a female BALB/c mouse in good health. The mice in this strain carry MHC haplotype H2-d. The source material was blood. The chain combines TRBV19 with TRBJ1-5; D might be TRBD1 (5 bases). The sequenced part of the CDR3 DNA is TGTGCCAGCAGTATGGGGGACAACCAGGCTCCGCTT. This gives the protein CASSMGDNQAPL. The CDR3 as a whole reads CASSMGDNQAPLF.